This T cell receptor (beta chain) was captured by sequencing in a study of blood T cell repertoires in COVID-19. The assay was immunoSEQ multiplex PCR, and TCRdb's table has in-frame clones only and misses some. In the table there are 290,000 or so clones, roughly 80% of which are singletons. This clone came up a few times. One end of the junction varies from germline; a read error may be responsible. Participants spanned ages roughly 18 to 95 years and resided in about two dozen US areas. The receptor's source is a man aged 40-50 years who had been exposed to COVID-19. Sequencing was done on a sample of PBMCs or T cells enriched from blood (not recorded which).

The CDR3 region has the DNA TGCGCCAGCACTAAATTCGGGACAGGGGGCTCCGATTCCCCCCTCCACTTT. Protein product: CASTKFGTGGSDSPLHF. V is TRBV5-1 and J is TRBJ1-6, with 12 bases fitting TRBD1. CDR1 SGHRS and CDR2 YFSETQ come from the germline V gene. CDR3 size: 17 residues.